The 15 T cell receptor beta chains in this list originate from one sample, sequenced in a study of cytomegalovirus exposure and HLA in healthy donors. Produced via immunoSEQ multiplex PCR; TCRdb's table is partial and in-frame only. The profile shows over 120,000 clones, about 94% of them singletons. Sequenced material: PBMCs. Source of these receptors: a man between 18 and 35 years old in good health and CMV-seropositive.

This clone was counted only a few times. The J gene is TRBJ2-2, the V gene TRBV9, with 9 nucleotides matching TRBD1. The CDR3 is 15 residues long. V dropped 4 bases and J dropped 6; count of bases not matched to a gene: 7. Germline values: CDR1 SGDLS, CDR2 YYNGEE. The CDR3 region has the DNA TGTGCCAGCAGCCCCCGGACAGGGGTGGCCGGGGAGCTGTTTTTT. Its translation is CASSPRTGVAGELFF. The full variable domain, completed using reference TRBV9 and TRBJ2-2, is DSGVTQTPKHLITATGQRVTLRCSPRSGDLSVYWYQQSLDQGLQFLIQYYNGEERAKGNILERFSAQQFPDLHSELNLSSLELGDSALYFCASSPRTGVAGELFFGEGSRLTVL.

The genes are TRBV28 and TRBJ1-5, with D possibly TRBD1 on 5 matching bases. CDR3 length: 15 residues. The germline V gene encodes CDR1 MDHEN and CDR2 SYDVKM. Trimming removed 3 bases at V and 0 bases at J, with 9 bases between. The CDR3 spells CASSFPTVSNQPQHF. The DNA for the CDR3 is TGTGCCAGCAGTTTTCCGACAGTTAGCAATCAGCCCCAGCATTTT. Full variable domain (outside the CDR3, taken from reference TRBV28 and TRBJ1-5): DVKVTQSSRYLVKRTGEKVFLECVQDMDHENMFWYRQDPGLGLRLIYFSYDVKMKEKGDIPEGYSVSREKKERFSLILESASTNQTSMYLCASSFPTVSNQPQHFGDGTRLSIL.

This clone was observed a handful of times. The rearrangement uses TRBV6-4 and TRBJ2-1; 10 bases fit TRBD2. The CDR3 loop spans 16 amino acids. The germline V gene has CDR1 MRHNA and CDR2 SNTAGT. V lost 3 bases, J lost 7 bases, and 9 bases stayed unmatched. The CDR3 protein is CASSEPPGTSVNEQFF. As DNA, the CDR3 is TGTGCCAGCAGTGAGCCCCCCGGGACTAGCGTAAATGAGCAGTTCTTC.

The rearrangement links TRBV5-6 to TRBJ1-3; TRBD1 agrees at 9 bases. The germline V gene encodes CDR1 SGHDT and CDR2 YYEEEE. The CDR3 totals 14 residues. J lost 8 bases, V lost 4 bases, and 7 bases had no gene match. CDR3 region: CASSRNRGRDTIYF. The CDR3 DNA is TGTGCCAGCAGCCGCAACAGGGGGCGGGACACCATATATTTT.

Comments on this clone: The same CDR3 arises from other DNA sequences in this sample as well. The chain uses TRBV5-1 and TRBJ1-4; D perhaps matches TRBD1 (6 bases). Germline CDR1 is SGHRS and CDR2 is YFSETQ. Trimming shortened V by 4 bases and J by 3 bases, and 10 bases separated the two germline ends. This CDR3 has 14 amino acids. The CDR3 loop is CASSPDRPNEKLFF. The CDR3 nucleotides are TGCGCCAGCAGCCCAGACAGGCCTAATGAAAAACTGTTTTTT.

The chain employs TRBV2 and TRBJ2-5; D is perhaps TRBD2 (8 bases). V was trimmed by 8 bases and J by 1 base, leaving 20 bases between them. The CDR3 is 16 amino acids. CDR1 and CDR2 (germline): SNHLY, FYNNEI. The CDR3 DNA sequence: TGTGCCAGCCACCTCCGGGAGGGGGCTGTCCAAGAGACCCAGTACTTC. This encodes CASHLREGAVQETQYF.

This clone occurred once. The chain is built from TRBV28 and TRBJ2-7; 10 bases map to TRBD2. Losses at the gene ends were 7 bases for V and 3 bases for J; bases not matched to a gene: 6. Germline CDR1 and CDR2: MDHEN and SYDVKM. This CDR3 contains 14 residues. CDR3: CASTIAGGVYEQYF. DNA for the CDR3: TGTGCCAGCACCATAGCGGGAGGAGTCTACGAGCAGTACTTC.

The chain recombines TRBV2 with TRBJ2-5; 8 bases fit TRBD2. Unmatched junction bases numbered 14, after V lost 6 bases and J lost 2 bases. The CDR3 length is 17 residues. CDR1 and CDR2 from the germline V gene are SNHLY and FYNNEI. CDR3 sequence reads: CASRGWGASGLQETQYF. In nucleotides, the CDR3 is TGTGCCAGCAGGGGGTGGGGAGCTAGCGGGCTACAAGAGACCCAGTACTTC.

This clone was found once. This rearrangement joins TRBV5-4 to TRBJ2-3; 7 nucleotides line up with TRBD1. The CDR3 contains 14 residues. With V trimmed by 0 bases and J by 7 bases, 5 bases remained unmatched. Germline-derived CDR1 and CDR2 are SGHNT and YYREEE (reference sequence). The DNA for the CDR3 is TGTGCCAGCAGCTTGGCAGGGGACAGAAATACGCAGTATTTT. Translation gives CASSLAGDRNTQYF.

The sample holds one count of this clone. The chain joins TRBV19 to TRBJ2-2; D may be TRBD1 (5 bases). Germline V lookup: CDR1 LNHDA, CDR2 SQIVND (reference sequence). V lost 6 bases, J lost 0 bases, and 11 bases lay in between. The CDR3 spans 15 residues. The CDR3 loop reads CASRLDTANTGELFF. CDR3 bases: TGTGCCAGTAGACTGGACACCGCGAACACCGGGGAGCTGTTTTTT.

The chain is built from TRBV28 and TRBJ2-2, with unresolved D. The CDR3 runs 14 residues. Trimming stripped 5 bases from V and 6 bases from J, with 13 bases between. The germline CDR1 and CDR2 sequences are MDHEN and SYDVKM. For the CDR3, the DNA is TGTGCCAGCAGTCTCACCAGTCTTCCCGGGGAGCTGTTTTTT. Translated: CASSLTSLPGELFF.

The chain carries TRBV2 and TRBJ2-7, with 9 bases aligning to TRBD2. CDR3 length: 15 amino acids. V shed 6 bases, J shed 2 bases, and the junction held 8 bases outside the gene matches. The germline gives CDR1 SNHLY, CDR2 FYNNEI. CDR3 coding DNA: TGTGCCAGCAGGTTCGAGTTAGCGGGAGCCTACGAGCAGTACTTC. Residues: CASRFELAGAYEQYF. The whole variable domain, remainder taken from reference TRBV2 and TRBJ2-7, is EPEVTQTPSHQVTQMGQEVILRCVPISNHLYFYWYRQILGQKVEFLVSFYNNEISEKSEIFDDQFSVERPDGSNFTLKIRSTKLEDSAMYFCASRFELAGAYEQYFGPGTRLTVT.

The genes are TRBV19 and TRBJ1-1; 12 nucleotides agree with TRBD1. Germline CDR1 reads LNHDA; CDR2 reads SQIVND (reference sequence). This CDR3 is built from 15 residues. V dropped 1 base and J dropped 5; count of bases not matched to a gene: 2. The CDR3 coding sequence is TGTGCCAGTAGTATAGCGGGACAGGGGGCTACTGAAGCTTTCTTT. It translates to CASSIAGQGATEAFF.

This sequence joins TRBV28 and TRBJ1-1; no definite D call. The CDR3 is 13 residues long. Trimming cost V 4 bases and J 2 bases, with 8 bases left between them. The germline V gene encodes CDR1 MDHEN and CDR2 SYDVKM. The CDR3 spells CASSYTRNTEAFF. CDR3 DNA sequence: TGTGCCAGCAGTTATACACGTAACACTGAAGCTTTCTTT.

The V and J genes are TRBV29-1 and TRBJ2-7; 7 positions agree with TRBD1. V lost 6 bases and J lost 1; bases outside the gene matches: 12. CDR1 and CDR2 (germline): SQVTM, ANQGSEA. This CDR3 is 15 amino acids long. For the CDR3, the DNA is TGCAGCGTGGATTCACCGGGACAGAGGTCCTACGAGCAGTACTTC. Translating it yields CSVDSPGQRSYEQYF.